Listed below are T cell receptor beta chains from one sample, sequenced in a study of cytotoxic CD8 clonotypes in ibrutinib-treated CLL. This table comes from immunoSEQ multiplex PCR, and its TCRdb copy is limited to in-frame clones, with some not included. The sample shows approximately 140,000 clones, approximately 80% of them seen only once. Sequences were derived from PBMCs, sampled after 12 months of ibrutinib treatment. The receptor set was obtained from a human donor with chronic lymphocytic leukemia. The CDR3 runs from the conserved cysteine through the conserved F or W. The D gene is left open where the match is weak. Part of the rows lack a size; the others show once, few, many or a class for expanded clones.

clone_size j_call v_call d_call cdr3_aa cdr3_nt
many TRBJ1-1 TRBV2 TRBD1 CAILSGGANTEAFF TGTGCCATACTCTCAGGGGGCGCGAACACTGAAGCTTTCTTT
- TRBJ1-1 TRBV7-9 - CASSLWKATEAFF TGTGCCAGCAGCTTATGGAAGGCCACTGAAGCTTTCTTT
- TRBJ2-7 TRBV27 TRBD2 CASSYLTSGDEQYF TGTGCCAGCAGTTACTTGACTAGCGGGGACGAGCAGTACTTC
- TRBJ1-4 TRBV9 TRBD1 CASSGRDSPTEKLFF TGTGCCAGCAGCGGACGGGACAGTCCTACTGAAAAACTGTTTTTT
- TRBJ2-2 TRBV10-3 - CAISESGRGNTGELFF TGTGCCATCAGTGAGTCAGGGCGGGGTAACACCGGGGAGCTGTTTTTT
- TRBJ2-2 TRBV10-2 - CASRGFANTGELFF TGCGCCAGCAGGGGATTCGCGAACACCGGGGAGCTGTTTTTT
- TRBJ1-2 TRBV7-3 - CASSRVYSTERYGYTF TGTGCCAGCAGCCGAGTCTATTCGACTGAGCGCTATGGCTACACCTTC
- TRBJ1-2 TRBV6-5 - CASSFDILFDYGYTF TGTGCCAGCAGTTTTGACATTTTATTTGACTATGGCTACACCTTC
- TRBJ1-1 TRBV6-5 - CASSYSGGAYTEAFF TGTGCCAGCAGTTACTCGGGAGGGGCGTACACTGAAGCTTTCTTT
- TRBJ2-7 TRBV27 TRBD1 CASSDPRTGRFGYEQYF TGTGCCAGCAGCGACCCGAGGACAGGTCGATTTGGCTACGAGCAGTACTTC
- TRBJ1-2 TRBV28 TRBD1 CASSLQGANGYTF TGTGCCAGCAGTTTACAGGGGGCGAATGGCTACACCTTC
few TRBJ2-7 TRBV28 - CASSSGGGSYEQYF TGTGCCAGCAGTTCGGGGGGCGGATCCTACGAGCAGTACTTC
- TRBJ2-3 TRBV7-9 - CASSLRDGTDTQYF TGTGCCAGCAGCCTCAGGGATGGCACAGATACGCAGTATTTT
- TRBJ1-2 TRBV5-6 TRBD1 CASSYRTGGQGMNYGYTF TGTGCCAGCAGCTATCGTACGGGGGGACAGGGAATGAACTATGGCTACACCTTC
few TRBJ1-2 TRBV11-2 - CASSLATSNYGYTF TGTGCCAGCAGCTTGGCTACTTCTAACTATGGCTACACCTTC
few TRBJ2-5 TRBV28 - CASSRRGGPQETQYF TGTGCCAGCAGCCGAAGGGGGGGGCCCCAAGAGACCCAGTACTTC
- TRBJ2-2 TRBV10-3 - CAISESSRASGELFF TGTGCCATCAGTGAGTCGAGCAGGGCGTCCGGGGAGCTGTTTTTT
- TRBJ1-5 TRBV7-2 - CASSWAGASNQPQHF TGTGCCAGCAGCTGGGCAGGGGCGAGCAATCAGCCCCAGCATTTT
- TRBJ2-7 TRBV6-5 - CASTQGLYYEQYF TGTGCCAGCACGCAGGGGTTATACTACGAGCAGTACTTC
once TRBJ1-1 TRBV18 - CAGRVGGGTEAFF TGTGCCGGAAGAGTGGGGGGCGGCACTGAAGCTTTCTTT
- TRBJ2-5 TRBV30 TRBD2 CAWSSPGTRGETQYF TGTGCCTGGAGTTCTCCCGGGACTAGAGGAGAGACCCAGTACTTC
- TRBJ1-5 TRBV9 TRBD1 CASSMGQGREPQHF TGTGCCAGCAGCATGGGACAGGGGAGGGAGCCCCAGCATTTT
once TRBJ2-7 TRBV6-6 - CASGEGVYEQYF TGTGCCAGCGGTGAGGGTGTATACGAGCAGTACTTC
- TRBJ2-1 TRBV18 - CASSKTNEQFF TGTGCCAGCTCAAAAACCAATGAGCAGTTCTTC
- TRBJ2-7 TRBV27 TRBD2 CASSRTSGTGSYEQYF TGTGCCAGCAGCAGGACTAGCGGGACGGGCTCCTACGAGCAGTACTTC
- TRBJ1-3 TRBV6-1 - CASSPMGISGNTIYF TGTGCCAGCAGTCCAATGGGGATCTCTGGAAACACCATATATTTT
- TRBJ1-3 TRBV4-3 - CASSQAFGENTIYF TGCGCCAGCAGCCAAGCTTTCGGGGAGAACACCATATATTTT
- TRBJ2-5 TRBV25-1 TRBD2 CASSEPLGRLAGETQYF TGTGCCAGCAGTGAACCATTAGGTCGCTTAGCGGGTGAGACCCAGTACTTC
- TRBJ1-5 TRBV5-1 - CAGSFGGAGQPQHF TGCGCCGGCAGCTTCGGAGGGGCAGGACAGCCCCAGCATTTT
- TRBJ2-1 TRBV11-2 - CASNIGRGLYNEQFF TGTGCCAGCAACATCGGGCGGGGGCTTTACAATGAGCAGTTCTTC
few TRBJ2-2 TRBV6-1 TRBD2 CASSAIAGRFGELFF TGTGCCAGCAGTGCCATAGCGGGGAGGTTTGGGGAGCTGTTTTTT
few TRBJ1-2 TRBV6-5 - CASSYSPFREGYGYTF TGTGCCAGCAGTTACTCCCCCTTCAGGGAGGGCTATGGCTACACCTTC
- TRBJ1-2 TRBV13 - CASSLAARLWYDDGYTF TGTGCCAGCAGCTTAGCCGCCAGGTTATGGTACGATGACGGCTACACCTTC
- TRBJ2-7 TRBV5-1 - CASSLTGTYEQYF TGCGCCAGCAGCTTGACAGGGACCTACGAGCAGTACTTC
- TRBJ1-5 TRBV6-5 - CASRWDTRTQHF TGTGCCAGCAGATGGGACACCCGTACCCAGCATTTT
- TRBJ2-3 TRBV27 TRBD2 CASNHKPGLAGTDTQYF TGTGCCAGCAACCATAAGCCGGGACTAGCGGGAACAGATACGCAGTATTTT
- TRBJ1-2 TRBV19 - CASSIFLVSNYGYTF TGTGCCAGTAGTATTTTCCTCGTATCGAACTATGGCTACACCTTC
few TRBJ1-1 TRBV6-1 - CASTEAFF TGTGCCAGCACTGAAGCCTTCTTT
- TRBJ1-4 TRBV7-2 - CASSTWATNEKLFF TGTGCCAGCAGCACCTGGGCAACTAATGAAAAACTGTTTTTT
- TRBJ1-3 TRBV5-1 - CASSLGQAGNTIYF TGCGCCAGCAGCTTGGGACAGGCTGGAAACACCATATATTTT
- TRBJ2-5 TRBV7-8 TRBD2 CASRLREGPQETQYF TGTGCCAGCCGCTTACGGGAGGGCCCCCAAGAGACCCAGTACTTC
few TRBJ2-7 TRBV21-1 - CASTLQGASYF TGTGCCAGCACGCTGCAGGGCGCGTCGTACTTC
- TRBJ2-1 TRBV9 TRBD2 CASSAPGLAFNEQFF TGTGCCAGCAGCGCTCCGGGACTAGCGTTCAATGAGCAGTTCTTC
- TRBJ1-5 TRBV2 - CATSIGRSDLTDQPQHF TGTGCCACCAGTATCGGTCGCTCAGATTTAACGGACCAGCCCCAGCATTTT
- TRBJ2-3 TRBV29-1 TRBD1 CSVDGGQGMTDTQYF TGCAGCGTTGACGGAGGACAGGGGATGACAGATACGCAGTATTTT
- TRBJ2-2 TRBV15 - CATSRMPGTTNTGELFF TGTGCCACCAGCAGAATGCCCGGGACAACGAACACCGGGGAGCTGTTTTTT
few TRBJ2-2 TRBV5-1 - CASSPLGVHTGELFF TGCGCCAGCAGCCCGCTCGGGGTACACACCGGGGAGCTGTTTTTT
- TRBJ1-1 TRBV9 - CASSVLSDRALKAFF TGTGCCAGCAGCGTTTTGTCCGACCGAGCCCTTAAAGCTTTCTTT
- TRBJ1-4 TRBV4-1 TRBD1 CASSQDRTGFQEKLFF TGCGCCAGCAGCCAAGATCGGACAGGGTTTCAGGAAAAACTGTTTTTT
- TRBJ2-1 TRBV5-1 TRBD2 CASSESGREVNEQFF TGCGCCAGCAGCGAGAGCGGGAGGGAAGTCAATGAGCAGTTCTTC
- TRBJ2-1 TRBV4-2 TRBD2 CASSQQLLAGGLNYNEQFF TGTGCCAGCAGCCAACAGCTATTGGCGGGGGGCCTTAATTACAATGAGCAGTTCTTC
- TRBJ2-2 TRBV9 - CASSASVTGELFF TGTGCCAGCAGCGCTAGCGTCACCGGGGAGCTGTTTTTT
- TRBJ2-7 TRBV19 TRBD1 CASSLGQGTPYEQYF TGTGCCAGTAGCCTGGGACAGGGAACCCCCTACGAGCAGTACTTC
- TRBJ1-3 TRBV27 - CASSPNRGNTIYF TGTGCCAGCAGTCCAAACCGGGGAAACACCATATATTTT
- TRBJ2-5 TRBV4-1 - CASSQETRREETQYF TGCGCCAGCAGCCAAGAAACCAGGAGGGAAGAGACCCAGTACTTC
- TRBJ1-5 TRBV5-8 TRBD1 CASSWGQSLGQPQHF TGTGCCAGCAGCTGGGGACAGAGCCTTGGTCAGCCCCAGCATTTT
- TRBJ1-2 TRBV13 - CASSPLQGDYGYTF TGTGCCAGCAGCCCCCTTCAGGGTGACTATGGCTACACCTTC
- TRBJ2-5 TRBV2 - CASKKGGGLQETQYF TGTGCCAGCAAGAAGGGGGGGGGCTTACAAGAGACCCAGTACTTC
- TRBJ1-2 TRBV2 - CASIRVSLYGYTF TGTGCCAGCATTAGGGTCAGCCTCTATGGCTACACCTTC
- TRBJ1-2 TRBV30 - CAWTPGQTSYGYTF TGTGCCTGGACCCCTGGACAGACCTCCTATGGCTACACCTTC